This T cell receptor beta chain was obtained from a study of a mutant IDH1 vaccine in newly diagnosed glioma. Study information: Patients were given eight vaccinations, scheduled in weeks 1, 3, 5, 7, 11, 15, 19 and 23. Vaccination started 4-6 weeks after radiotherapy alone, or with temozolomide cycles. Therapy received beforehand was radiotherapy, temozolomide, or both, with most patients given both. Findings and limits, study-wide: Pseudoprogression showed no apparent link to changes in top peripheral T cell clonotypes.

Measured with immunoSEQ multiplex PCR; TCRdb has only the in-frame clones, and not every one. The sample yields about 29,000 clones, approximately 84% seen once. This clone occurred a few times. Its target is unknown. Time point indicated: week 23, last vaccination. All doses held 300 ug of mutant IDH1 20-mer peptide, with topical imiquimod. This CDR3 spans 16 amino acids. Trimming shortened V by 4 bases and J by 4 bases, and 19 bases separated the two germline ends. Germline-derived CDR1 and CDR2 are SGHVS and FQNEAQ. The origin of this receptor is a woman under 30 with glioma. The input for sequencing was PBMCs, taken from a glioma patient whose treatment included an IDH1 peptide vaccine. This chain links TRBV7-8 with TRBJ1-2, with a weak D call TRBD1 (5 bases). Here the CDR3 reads CASSSRDVKQSYGYTF. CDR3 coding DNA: TGTGCCAGCAGCTCACGGGACGTTAAACAGTCCTATGGCTACACCTTC.